The 29 T cell receptor beta chains given below trace back to one sample, sequenced in a study of Ad26.COV2.S vaccination and SARS-CoV-2 variants. Generated by immunoSEQ multiplex PCR, the TCRdb table keeps only in-frame clones and is missing some. The repertoire has 100,000 or so clones, about 78% of them found once; the top ten carry 15% to 20%. Specimen: peripheral blood, collected after recovery from COVID-19. The receptors here all came from a human donor who had recovered from COVID-19.

This rearrangement joins TRBV28 to TRBJ1-2; TRBD1 agrees at 7 bases. The length of the CDR3 is 13 residues. The ends lost 6 bases at V and 4 bases at J; junction bases unmatched: 5. The germline CDR1 and CDR2 sequences are MDHEN and SYDVKM. The CDR3 region is CASRSTGVYGYTF. Here the CDR3 DNA reads TGTGCCAGCAGGTCAACAGGGGTCTATGGCTACACCTTC.

This chain uses TRBV9 with TRBJ1-1; D unresolved. The CDR3 runs to 18 residues. Germline values: CDR1 SGDLS, CDR2 YYNGEE. Trimming stripped 0 bases from V and 5 bases from J, with 23 bases between. CDR3 sequence: CASSVDPQRPAGDTEAFF. In nucleotides, the CDR3 is TGTGCCAGCAGCGTAGACCCTCAGAGGCCCGCGGGTGATACTGAAGCTTTCTTT.

The CDR3 DNA is TGCGCCAGCAGCCAAGGACAGAGCAGAACCGGGGAGCTGTTTTTT. This translates into CASSQGQSRTGELFF. The V gene is TRBV4-1, the J gene TRBJ2-2, with D possibly TRBD1 on 5 matching bases. The V end was cut by 1 base, the J end by 5 bases, with 11 bases between. The germline gives CDR1 MGHRA, CDR2 YSYEKL. The CDR3 covers 15 residues.

The rearrangement uses TRBV9 and TRBJ1-6; maybe TRBD1 (5 bases). Germline CDR1 reads SGDLS; CDR2 reads YYNGEE. V lost 5 bases and J lost 4, with 22 bases in between. This CDR3 has 18 residues. The CDR3 region has the DNA TGTGCCAGCAGTTCGGCCCAGGGATCTCAAGTTTATAATTCACCCCTCCACTTT. It encodes CASSSAQGSQVYNSPLHF.

The chain combines TRBV7-2 with TRBJ2-3; D uncertain. Germline V gene sequence: CDR1 SGHTA, CDR2 FQGNSA. Trimming removed 2 bases from V and 0 bases from J, with 9 bases in between. There are 15 residues in the CDR3. CDR3 nucleotides: TGTGCCAGCAGCTTAAATGCGGACAGCACAGATACGCAGTATTTT. Encoded protein: CASSLNADSTDTQYF. Looking up the rest from reference TRBV7-2 and TRBJ2-3 gives the full variable domain: GAGVSQSPSNKVTEKGKDVELRCDPISGHTALYWYRQSLGQGLEFLIYFQGNSAPDKSGLPSDRFSAERTGGSVSTLTIQRTQQEDSAVYLCASSLNADSTDTQYFGPGTRLTVL.

CDR3 protein: CASRGGTGEDETQYF. Here the CDR3 DNA reads TGTGCCAGCAGGGGCGGGACAGGGGAAGACGAGACCCAGTACTTC. V gene TRBV6-5 combines with J gene TRBJ2-5; TRBD1 aligns across 10 bases. J was trimmed by 5 bases and V by 6 bases; bases with no gene match: 9. The germline V gene has CDR1 MNHEY and CDR2 SVGAGI. This CDR3 comprises 15 residues.

The chain employs TRBV7-3 and TRBJ1-1; unclear D gene. This CDR3 region has 13 residues. CDR1 is SGHTA, CDR2 FQGTGA, per germline. The V gene lost 0 bases and the J gene lost 8 bases, with 10 bases spanning the gap. The CDR3 reads CASSLTYKTEAFF. The CDR3 nucleotides read TGTGCCAGCAGCTTAACCTATAAGACAGAAGCTTTCTTT.

This chain joins TRBV5-6 and TRBJ2-6; D is undetermined. Germline CDR1 reads SGHDT; CDR2 reads YYEEEE. This CDR3 has 16 residues. Deletions cut 3 bases from V and 0 bases from J, with 10 bases between. CDR3 bases: TGTGCCAGCAGCTCGTACAGATTCTCTGGGGCCAACGTCCTGACTTTC. It is translated as CASSSYRFSGANVLTF.

This chain connects TRBV6-1 to TRBJ2-2, with a tentative D call TRBD2 (7 bases). The CDR3 is made up of 18 amino acids. CDR1 is MNHNS, CDR2 SASEGT, per germline. V gave up 3 bases and J gave up 5 bases, with 22 bases separating them. The CDR3 is CASSETGLLAPRTGELFF. In DNA form, the CDR3 reads TGTGCCAGCAGTGAGACAGGTTTACTAGCGCCGAGAACCGGGGAGCTGTTTTTT.

This clone occurred a few times. This chain uses TRBV5-1 with TRBJ1-5; a possible D gene is TRBD1 (6 bases). The V gene's germline CDR1 is SGHRS and CDR2 YFSETQ. With 1 base removed from V and 4 bases from J, the gap between germline ends came to 12 bases. This CDR3 spans 15 amino acids. For the CDR3, the DNA is TGCGCCAGCAGCTTGTACGGGGGGGCAAATCAGCCCCAGCATTTT. Translating gives CASSLYGGANQPQHF.

J is TRBJ1-1 and V is TRBV28; D is uncertain. V lost 5 bases and J lost 0, with 10 bases in between. The CDR3 runs to 14 residues. From germline, CDR1 is MDHEN and CDR2 SYDVKM. The CDR3 loop reads CASSPGGLNTEAFF. In DNA form, the CDR3 reads TGTGCCAGCAGTCCCGGCGGTTTGAACACTGAAGCTTTCTTT.

V and J are TRBV4-3 and TRBJ2-1, with a weak D call TRBD2 (6 bases). Deletions cut 2 bases from V and 1 base from J, with 15 bases between. There are 17 residues in the CDR3. Germline CDR1 reads LGHNA; CDR2 reads YSLEER. The CDR3 sequence is CASSQSTPSASYNEQFF. As DNA, the CDR3 is TGCGCCAGCAGCCAATCTACGCCTAGCGCTTCCTACAATGAGCAGTTCTTC.

The rearrangement joins TRBV27 to TRBJ1-6; D unresolved. Germline loops: CDR1 MNHEY, CDR2 SMNVEV (reference sequence). The germline V and J ends were trimmed by 5 bases and 0 bases, with 11 bases remaining between them. This CDR3 comprises 16 residues. CDR3 loop: CASSREVSSYNSPLHF. The DNA of the CDR3 is TGTGCCAGCAGTCGGGAGGTGAGCTCCTATAATTCACCCCTCCACTTT.

The chain recombines TRBV6-2 or TRBV6-3 with TRBJ2-5, with 7 nucleotides matching TRBD2. Germline V gene sequence: CDR1 MNHEY, CDR2 SVGEGT. The CDR3 is 15 residues long. Losses at the gene ends were 4 bases for V and 3 bases for J; bases not matched to a gene: 8. Here the CDR3 reads CASSSGYGGEETQYF. The DNA for the CDR3 is TGTGCCAGCAGTTCCGGGTATGGGGGGGAAGAGACCCAGTACTTC.

This chain joins TRBV30 and TRBJ1-6; D unresolved. The CDR3 is made up of 14 amino acids. The germline V gene encodes CDR1 GTSNPN and CDR2 SVGIG (reference sequence). The germline V and J ends were trimmed by 2 bases and 7 bases, with 12 bases remaining between them. Here the CDR3 reads CAWSLNGLNSPLHF. Here the CDR3 DNA reads TGTGCCTGGAGTCTGAACGGACTAAATTCACCCCTCCACTTT.

The rearrangement links TRBV10-3 to TRBJ2-5; D not certain. V was pared by 5 bases and J by 1 base, with 5 bases between. The CDR3 is 12 amino acids. Per germline, CDR1 ENHRY and CDR2 SYGVKD. The CDR3 sequence: CAISSAQETQYF. The CDR3 DNA follows: TGTGCCATCAGTTCGGCCCAAGAGACCCAGTACTTC.

The chain employs TRBV5-4 and TRBJ2-5, with 11 bases matching TRBD1. This CDR3 is 15 amino acids long. J gave up 4 bases and V 3 bases, and 5 bases lay outside the gene matches. Germline values: CDR1 SGHNT, CDR2 YYREEE (reference sequence). The CDR3 DNA is TGTGCCAGCAGCTCCGGGACAGGGGGTAGAGAGACCCAGTACTTC. It codes for CASSSGTGGRETQYF. Combining the CDR3 with reference TRBV5-4 and TRBJ2-5 gives the whole variable domain ETGVTQSPTHLIKTRGQQVTLRCSSQSGHNTVSWYQQALGQGPQFIFQYYREEENGRGNFPPRFSGLQFPNYSSELNVNALELDDSALYLCASSSGTGGRETQYFGPGTRLLVL.

The rearrangement links TRBV10-3 to TRBJ2-7; TRBD2 matches at 7 bases. Trimming cost V 7 bases and J 4 bases; bases outside gene matches: 10. The CDR3 is 14 amino acids. Germline V gene data show CDR1 as ENHRY and CDR2 as SYGVKD. Written as DNA, the CDR3 is TGTGCCATCAAAGGGAGCGGGGCGACTTACGAGCAGTACTTC. Protein: CAIKGSGATYEQYF.

This chain uses TRBV28 with TRBJ1-1; D not certain. The V end lost 1 base, the J end lost 7 bases, and 7 bases lay between the germline ends. CDR1 and CDR2 (germline): MDHEN, SYDVKM. The CDR3 length is 12 residues. CDR3 in amino acids: CASSLYWDEAFF. The CDR3 region has the DNA TGTGCCAGCAGTTTATACTGGGATGAAGCTTTCTTT. Together with reference TRBV28 and TRBJ1-1, the CDR3 gives the full variable domain: DVKVTQSSRYLVKRTGEKVFLECVQDMDHENMFWYRQDPGLGLRLIYFSYDVKMKEKGDIPEGYSVSREKKERFSLILESASTNQTSMYLCASSLYWDEAFFGQGTRLTVV.

J is TRBJ1-4 and V is TRBV10-1; 9 positions match TRBD1. This CDR3 has 13 residues. V lost 4 bases to trimming and J lost 8 bases; unmatched junction nucleotides: 2. Germline loops: CDR1 WNHNN, CDR2 SYGVQD (reference sequence). The CDR3 here is CASSVQGAEKLFF. Written as DNA, the CDR3 is TGCGCCAGCAGTGTACAGGGGGCGGAAAAACTGTTTTTT.

The genes are TRBV4-3 and TRBJ1-4; possibly TRBD1 for D (6 bases). V lost 3 bases, J lost 8 bases, and 22 bases lay in between. The germline V gene has CDR1 LGHNA and CDR2 YSLEER. This CDR3 comprises 17 residues. CDR3: CASSQAGGSITPEKLFF. In nucleotides, the CDR3 is TGCGCCAGCAGCCAGGCCGGGGGCAGCATAACCCCGGAAAAACTGTTTTTT.

This chain connects TRBV5-1 to TRBJ1-1; D is unclear. Germline values: CDR1 SGHRS, CDR2 YFSETQ. V was trimmed by 2 bases and J by 3 bases, leaving 17 bases between them. CDR3 size: 16 residues. The CDR3 protein is CASSFIGIGADTEAFF. The DNA for the CDR3 is TGCGCCAGCAGCTTCATAGGGATTGGCGCGGACACTGAAGCTTTCTTT.

In this sample, this clone turned up a few times. The chain has TRBV28 and TRBJ1-2; D gene uncertain. V was shortened by 6 bases and J by 3 bases, with 5 bases between the two germline ends. The CDR3 length is 11 residues. CDR1 and CDR2 (germline): MDHEN, SYDVKM. The CDR3 reads CASSRDYGYTF. CDR3 sequence (DNA): TGTGCCAGCAGCCGGGACTATGGCTACACCTTC.

The chain couples TRBV30 to TRBJ1-5; D remains ambiguous. V was clipped by 3 bases and J by 9 bases, with 9 bases between them. Germline lookup yields CDR1 GTSNPN and CDR2 SVGIG (reference sequence). The CDR3 totals 11 residues. The CDR3 DNA sequence: TGTGCCTGGAGCGCGGAAGGGCCCCAGCATTTT. Protein sequence: CAWSAEGPQHF.

This chain connects TRBV6-2 or TRBV6-3 to TRBJ2-7, with D possibly TRBD1 on 6 matching bases. Trimming took off 6 bases at V and 10 bases at J, with 16 bases between the two ends. Germline V gene lookup returns CDR1 MNHEY and CDR2 SVGEGT. The CDR3 sequence is 12 residues long. This CDR3 is CASSSAETGQYF. As DNA, the CDR3 is TGTGCCAGCAGCTCCGCCGAGACAGGACAGTACTTC.

The chain carries TRBV9 and TRBJ2-3, with 11 bases identical to TRBD2. Per germline, CDR1 SGDLS and CDR2 YYNGEE. The CDR3 totals 16 residues. With 4 bases clipped from V and 0 bases from J, the junction kept 4 bases outside the gene matches. CDR3 loop: CASSPRTSGSTDTQYF. The CDR3 region has the DNA TGTGCCAGCAGCCCCCGGACTAGCGGGAGCACAGATACGCAGTATTTT.

This clone was seen once. This chain connects TRBV9 to TRBJ1-2; possibly TRBD1 for D (5 bases). With 2 bases removed from V and 8 bases from J, the gap between germline ends came to 10 bases. The CDR3 loop spans 12 amino acids. The germline CDR1 and CDR2 sequences are SGDLS and YYNGEE. Here the CDR3 reads CASSVQGEGYTF. CDR3 nucleotides: TGTGCCAGCAGCGTCCAGGGAGAAGGCTACACCTTC.

The chain couples TRBV28 to TRBJ1-6; D uncertain. CDR3 length: 13 amino acids. The germline V gene encodes CDR1 MDHEN and CDR2 SYDVKM. V lost 3 bases and J lost 7, with 7 bases in between. DNA of the CDR3: TGTGCCAGCAGTTTGCGAGGGAATTCACCCCTCCACTTT. This translates into CASSLRGNSPLHF.

The chain recombines TRBV5-1 with TRBJ2-7, with 10 positions matching TRBD1. J lost 6 bases, V lost 3 bases, and 9 bases had no gene match. The V gene's germline CDR1 is SGHRS and CDR2 YFSETQ. The CDR3 length is 15 residues. CDR3 region: CASSSWTGGVSEQYF. As DNA, the CDR3 is TGCGCCAGCAGCTCCTGGACAGGGGGGGTATCCGAGCAGTACTTC. The entire variable domain, with the rest obtained from reference TRBV5-1 and TRBJ2-7, is as follows: KAGVTQTPRYLIKTRGQQVTLSCSPISGHRSVSWYQQTPGQGLQFLFEYFSETQRNKGNFPGRFSGRQFSNSRSEMNVSTLELGDSALYLCASSSWTGGVSEQYFGPGTRLTVT.